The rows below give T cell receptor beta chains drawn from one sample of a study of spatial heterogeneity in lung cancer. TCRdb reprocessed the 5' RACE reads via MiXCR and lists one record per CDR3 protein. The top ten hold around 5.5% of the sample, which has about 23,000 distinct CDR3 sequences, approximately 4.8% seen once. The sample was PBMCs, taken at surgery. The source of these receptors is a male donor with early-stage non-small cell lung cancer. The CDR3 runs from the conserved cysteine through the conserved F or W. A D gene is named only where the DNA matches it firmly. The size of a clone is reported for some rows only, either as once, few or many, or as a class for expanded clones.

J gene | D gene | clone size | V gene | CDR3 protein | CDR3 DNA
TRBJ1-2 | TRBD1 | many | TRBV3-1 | CASSLQGANYGYTF | TGTGCCAGCAGCCTACAGGGGGCGAACTATGGCTACACCTTC
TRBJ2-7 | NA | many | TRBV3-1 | CASSPRDTRGEQYF | TGTGCCAGCAGCCCCCGGGACACCCGGGGGGAGCAGTACTTC
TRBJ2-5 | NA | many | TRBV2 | CASSRETQYF | TGTGCCAGCAGTCGGGAGACCCAGTACTTC
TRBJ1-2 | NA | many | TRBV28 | CASSLGGTGYTF | TGTGCCAGCAGTTTAGGAGGGACCGGCTACACCTTC
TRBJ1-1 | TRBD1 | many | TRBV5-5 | CASSWTGEDTEAFF | TGTGCCAGCAGCTGGACAGGGGAGGACACTGAAGCTTTCTTT
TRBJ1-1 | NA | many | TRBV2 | CASSSDLLGEAFF | TGTGCCAGCAGTTCAGACTTACTCGGGGAGGCTTTCTTT
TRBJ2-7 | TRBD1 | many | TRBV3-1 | CASSQTGAEQYF | TGTGCCAGCAGCCAGACAGGGGCCGAGCAGTACTTC
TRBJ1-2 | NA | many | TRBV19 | CASSFGYGYTF | TGTGCCAGTAGTTTTGGCTATGGCTACACCTTC
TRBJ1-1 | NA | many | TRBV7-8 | CASSHTGSTEAFF | TGTGCCAGCAGCCATACAGGGTCCACTGAAGCTTTCTTT
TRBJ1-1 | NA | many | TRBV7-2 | CASSHRPGGRNTEAFF | TGTGCCAGCAGCCACCGACCGGGAGGAAGGAACACTGAAGCTTTCTTT
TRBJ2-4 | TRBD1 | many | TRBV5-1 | CASSPDREDIQYF | TGCGCCAGCAGCCCGGACAGGGAGGACATTCAGTACTTC
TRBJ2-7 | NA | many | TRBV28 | CASTGDGGGSYEQYF | TGTGCCAGCACGGGGGACGGTGGAGGGTCCTACGAGCAGTACTTC
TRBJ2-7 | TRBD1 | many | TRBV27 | CASSSQGLTYEQYF | TGTGCCAGCAGTTCACAGGGGTTGACCTACGAGCAGTACTTC
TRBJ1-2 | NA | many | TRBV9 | CASSVEKFGYGYTF | TGTGCCAGCAGCGTGGAGAAGTTCGGCTATGGCTACACCTTC
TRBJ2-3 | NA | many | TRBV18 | CASSPGLTDTQYF | TGTGCCAGCTCACCGGGGCTGACAGATACGCAGTATTTT
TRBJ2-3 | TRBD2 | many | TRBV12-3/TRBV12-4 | CASSLLAGGADTQYF | TGTGCCAGCAGCCTACTAGCGGGGGGGGCAGATACGCAGTATTTT
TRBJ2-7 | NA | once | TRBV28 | CASSSIGGGKTYEQYF | TGTGCCAGCAGTTCCATAGGAGGGGGGAAGACCTACGAGCAGTACTTC
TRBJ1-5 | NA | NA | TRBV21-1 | CASSKARGNQPQHF | TGTGCCAGCAGCAAAGCGCGGGGCAATCAGCCCCAGCATTTT
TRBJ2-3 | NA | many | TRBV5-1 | CASSPLGISTDTQYF | TGCGCCAGCAGCCCCCTAGGCATTAGCACAGATACGCAGTATTTT
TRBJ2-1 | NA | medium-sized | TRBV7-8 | CASSLWRGGYNEQFF | TGTGCCAGCAGCCTCTGGAGAGGGGGATACAATGAGCAGTTCTTC
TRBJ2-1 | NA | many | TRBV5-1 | CASSLGPTGNEQFF | TGCGCCAGCAGCTTGGGCCCCACCGGTAATGAGCAGTTCTTC
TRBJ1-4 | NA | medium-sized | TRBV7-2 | CASSPATSTNEKLFF | TGTGCCAGCAGCCCCGCCACCTCAACTAATGAAAAACTGTTTTTT
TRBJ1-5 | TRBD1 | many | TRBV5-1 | CASSWTGGDQPQHF | TGCGCCAGCAGCTGGACAGGGGGCGATCAGCCCCAGCATTTT
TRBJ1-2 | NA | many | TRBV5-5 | CASSLVSMVRMSYGYTF | TGTGCCAGCAGCTTGGTTTCTATGGTCAGGATGAGCTATGGCTACACCTTC
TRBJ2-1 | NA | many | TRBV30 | CAWTSGATYNEQFF | TGTGCCTGGACCAGCGGAGCTACCTACAATGAGCAGTTCTTC
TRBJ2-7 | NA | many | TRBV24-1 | CATDPRGPGAYEQYF | TGTGCCACGGACCCGAGAGGACCCGGGGCTTACGAGCAGTACTTC
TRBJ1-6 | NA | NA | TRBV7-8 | CASSSQGFGGNSPLHF | TGTGCCAGCAGCTCCCAGGGCTTCGGAGGGAATTCACCCCTCCACTTT
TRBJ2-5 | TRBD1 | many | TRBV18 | CASSPRTGGQETQYF | TGTGCCAGCTCACCACGGACAGGGGGTCAAGAGACCCAGTACTTC
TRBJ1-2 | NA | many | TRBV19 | CASSLSLDYGYTF | TGTGCCAGTAGCCTATCCTTGGACTATGGCTACACCTTC
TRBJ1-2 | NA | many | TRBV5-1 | CASSPGRLYGYTF | TGCGCCAGCAGCCCCGGACGGCTATATGGCTACACCTTC
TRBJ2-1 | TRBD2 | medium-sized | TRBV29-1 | CSAQTSGRRWQFF | TGCAGCGCCCAGACTAGCGGGAGAAGGTGGCAGTTCTTC
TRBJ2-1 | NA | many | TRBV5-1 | CASSRVSSYNEQFF | TGCGCCAGCAGTCGGGTAAGCTCCTACAATGAGCAGTTCTTC
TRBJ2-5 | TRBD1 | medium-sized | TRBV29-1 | CSVREQGSDETQYF | TGCAGCGTCCGAGAACAGGGGTCTGACGAGACCCAGTACTTC
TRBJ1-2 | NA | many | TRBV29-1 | CSVSGNYGYTF | TGCAGCGTGTCGGGCAACTATGGCTACACCTTC
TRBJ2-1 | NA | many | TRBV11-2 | CASSLVAVNEQFF | TGTGCCAGCAGCTTAGTTGCGGTGAATGAGCAGTTCTTC
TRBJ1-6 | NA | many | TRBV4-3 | CASSLGRIKSPLHF | TGCGCCAGCAGCCTTGGCAGGATAAAGTCACCCCTCCACTTT
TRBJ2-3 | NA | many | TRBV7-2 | CASSYGLITDTQYF | TGTGCCAGCAGCTACGGACTTATCACAGATACGCAGTATTTT
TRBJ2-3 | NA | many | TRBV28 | CASSPGEARTDTQYF | TGTGCCAGCAGTCCCGGTGAGGCCCGCACAGATACGCAGTATTTT
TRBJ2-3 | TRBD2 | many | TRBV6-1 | CASISGGEGDTQYF | TGTGCCAGCATATCGGGGGGGGAGGGAGATACGCAGTATTTT
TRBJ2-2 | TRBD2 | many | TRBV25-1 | CASSPLGLADRTGELFF | TGTGCCAGCAGTCCCCTCGGACTAGCGGACAGAACCGGGGAGCTGTTTTTT
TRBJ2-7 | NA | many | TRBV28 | CASKFSRRAKRGDYEQYF | TGTGCCAGCAAGTTTTCCCGCCGTGCCAAGAGGGGTGATTACGAGCAGTACTTC
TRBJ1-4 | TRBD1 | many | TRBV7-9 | CASSLDGQGIEKLFF | TGTGCCAGCAGCTTAGATGGACAGGGAATCGAAAAACTGTTTTTT
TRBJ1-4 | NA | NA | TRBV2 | CASSLQTTNEKLFF | TGTGCCAGCAGCTTACAGACAACTAATGAAAAACTGTTTTTT
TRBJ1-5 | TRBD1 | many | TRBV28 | CASSPGPGGLGNQPQHF | TGTGCCAGCAGCCCCGGACCAGGGGGTTTAGGGAATCAGCCCCAGCATTTT